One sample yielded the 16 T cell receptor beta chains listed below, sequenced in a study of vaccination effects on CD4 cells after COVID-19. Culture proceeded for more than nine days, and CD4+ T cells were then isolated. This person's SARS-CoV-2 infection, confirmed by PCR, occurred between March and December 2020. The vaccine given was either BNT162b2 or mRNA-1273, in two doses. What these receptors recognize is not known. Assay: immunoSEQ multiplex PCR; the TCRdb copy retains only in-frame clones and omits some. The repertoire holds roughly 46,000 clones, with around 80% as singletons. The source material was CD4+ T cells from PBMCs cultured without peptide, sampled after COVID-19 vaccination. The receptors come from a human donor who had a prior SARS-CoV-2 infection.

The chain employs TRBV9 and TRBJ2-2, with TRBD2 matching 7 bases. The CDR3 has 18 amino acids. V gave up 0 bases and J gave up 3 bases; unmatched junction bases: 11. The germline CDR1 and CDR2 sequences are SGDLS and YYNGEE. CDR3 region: CASSVDLRELPYTGELFF. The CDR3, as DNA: TGTGCCAGCAGCGTAGATCTGCGGGAGTTACCCTACACCGGGGAGCTGTTTTTT.

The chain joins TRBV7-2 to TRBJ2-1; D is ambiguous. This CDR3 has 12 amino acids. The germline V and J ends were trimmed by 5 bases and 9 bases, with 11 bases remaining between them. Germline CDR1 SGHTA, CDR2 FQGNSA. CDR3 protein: CASSDVSIEQFF. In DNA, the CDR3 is TGTGCCAGCAGCGACGTGTCAATTGAGCAGTTCTTC. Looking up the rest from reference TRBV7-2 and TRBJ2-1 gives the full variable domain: GAGVSQSPSNKVTEKGKDVELRCDPISGHTALYWYRQSLGQGLEFLIYFQGNSAPDKSGLPSDRFSAERTGGSVSTLTIQRTQQEDSAVYLCASSDVSIEQFFGPGTRLTVL.

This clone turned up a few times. CDR3 residues: CASSEYNEQFF. The CDR3 DNA reads as TGCGCCAGCAGCGAGTACAATGAGCAGTTCTTC. This rearrangement joins TRBV5-1 to TRBJ2-1; D gene ambiguous. Trimming left V 4 bases short and J 4 bases short, with 3 bases between. Germline V gene lookup returns CDR1 SGHRS and CDR2 YFSETQ. The CDR3 runs 11 residues.

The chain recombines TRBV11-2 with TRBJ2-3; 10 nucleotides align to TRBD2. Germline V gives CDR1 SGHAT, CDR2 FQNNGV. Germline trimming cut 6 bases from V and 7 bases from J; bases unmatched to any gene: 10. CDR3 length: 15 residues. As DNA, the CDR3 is TGTGCCAGCAGTAGCGGGGGGCCCCCGGGCCATACGCAGTATTTT. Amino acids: CASSSGGPPGHTQYF.

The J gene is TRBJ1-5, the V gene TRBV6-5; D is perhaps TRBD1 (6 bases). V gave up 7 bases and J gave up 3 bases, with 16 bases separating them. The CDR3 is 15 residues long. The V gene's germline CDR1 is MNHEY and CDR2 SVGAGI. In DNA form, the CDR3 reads TGTGCCAGCATTCGAAGCACAGGGCTCAATCAGCCCCAGCATTTT. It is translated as CASIRSTGLNQPQHF.

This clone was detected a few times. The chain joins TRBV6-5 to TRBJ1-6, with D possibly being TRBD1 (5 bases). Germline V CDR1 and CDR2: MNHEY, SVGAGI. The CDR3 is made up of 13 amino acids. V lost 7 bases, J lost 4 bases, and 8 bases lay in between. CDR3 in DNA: TGTGCCAGCACCGGGGGGTATAATTCACCCCTCCACTTT. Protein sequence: CASTGGYNSPLHF.

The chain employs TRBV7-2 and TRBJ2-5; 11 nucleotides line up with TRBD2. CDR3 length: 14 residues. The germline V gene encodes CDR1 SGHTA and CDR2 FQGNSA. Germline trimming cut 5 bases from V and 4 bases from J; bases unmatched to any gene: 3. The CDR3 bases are TGTGCCAGCAGCCTGACTAGCGGGGTAGAGACCCAGTACTTC. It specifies CASSLTSGVETQYF.

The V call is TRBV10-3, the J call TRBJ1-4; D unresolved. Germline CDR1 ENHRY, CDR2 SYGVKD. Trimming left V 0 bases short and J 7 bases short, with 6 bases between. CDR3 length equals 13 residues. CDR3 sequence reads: CAISESDFEKLFF. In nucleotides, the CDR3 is TGTGCCATCAGTGAGTCTGATTTTGAAAAACTGTTTTTT.

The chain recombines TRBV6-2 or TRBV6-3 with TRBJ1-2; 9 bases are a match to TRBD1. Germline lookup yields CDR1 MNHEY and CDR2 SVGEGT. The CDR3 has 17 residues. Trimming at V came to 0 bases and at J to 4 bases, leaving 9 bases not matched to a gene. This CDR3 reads CASSYSARADRGYGYTF. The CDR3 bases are TGTGCCAGCAGTTACTCGGCCAGAGCGGACAGGGGCTATGGCTACACCTTC.

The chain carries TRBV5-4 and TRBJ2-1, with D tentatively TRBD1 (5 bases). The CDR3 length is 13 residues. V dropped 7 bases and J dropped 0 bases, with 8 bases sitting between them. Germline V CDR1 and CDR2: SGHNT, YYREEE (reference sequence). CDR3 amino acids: CASRQFSYNEQFF. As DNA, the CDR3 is TGTGCCAGCCGACAGTTCTCCTACAATGAGCAGTTCTTC.

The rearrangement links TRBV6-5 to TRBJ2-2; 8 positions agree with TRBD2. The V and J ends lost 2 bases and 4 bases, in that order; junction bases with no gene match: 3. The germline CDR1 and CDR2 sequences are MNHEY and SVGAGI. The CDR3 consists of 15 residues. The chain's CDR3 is CASSYGGGSTGELFF. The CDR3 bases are TGTGCCAGCAGTTACGGCGGGGGGAGCACCGGGGAGCTGTTTTTT.

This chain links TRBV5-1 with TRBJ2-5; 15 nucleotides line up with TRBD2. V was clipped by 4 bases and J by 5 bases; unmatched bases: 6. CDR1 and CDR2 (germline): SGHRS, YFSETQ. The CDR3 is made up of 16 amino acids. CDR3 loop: CASSIGLAGGSETQYF. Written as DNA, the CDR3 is TGCGCCAGCAGCATAGGACTAGCGGGGGGGTCTGAGACCCAGTACTTC.

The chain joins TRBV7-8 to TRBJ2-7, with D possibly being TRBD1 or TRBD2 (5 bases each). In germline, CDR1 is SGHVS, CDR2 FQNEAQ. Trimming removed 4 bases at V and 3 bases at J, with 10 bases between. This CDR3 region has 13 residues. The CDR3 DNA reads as TGTGCCAGCAGCTCGGGACCCGGCTACGAGCAGTACTTC. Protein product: CASSSGPGYEQYF.

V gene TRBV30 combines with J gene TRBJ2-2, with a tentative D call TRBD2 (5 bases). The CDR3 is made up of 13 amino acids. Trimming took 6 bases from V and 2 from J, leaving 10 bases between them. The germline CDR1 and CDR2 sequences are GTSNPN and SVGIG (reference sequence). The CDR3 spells CACRSGNTGELFF. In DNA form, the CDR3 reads TGTGCCTGCCGGAGCGGAAACACCGGGGAGCTGTTTTTT.

The CDR3 DNA sequence: TGTGCCAGCAGCTCGAGGGGGCTCTCTAACTATGGCTACACCTTC. As protein: CASSSRGLSNYGYTF. The chain combines TRBV7-9 with TRBJ1-2, with 7 bases matching TRBD1. J lost 0 bases, V lost 4 bases, and 5 bases had no gene match. Germline assignment: CDR1 SEHNR and CDR2 FQNEAQ (reference sequence). This CDR3 has 15 residues. The full variable domain, with the rest looked up from reference TRBV7-9 and TRBJ1-2, is DTGVSQNPRHKITKRGQNVTFRCDPISEHNRLYWYRQTLGQGPEFLTYFQNEAQLEKSRLLSDRFSAERPKGSFSTLEIQRTEQGDSAMYLCASSSRGLSNYGYTFGSGTRLTVV.

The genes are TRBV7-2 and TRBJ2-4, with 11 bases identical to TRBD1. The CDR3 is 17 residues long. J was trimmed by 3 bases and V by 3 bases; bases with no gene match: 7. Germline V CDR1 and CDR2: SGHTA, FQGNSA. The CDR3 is CASSFGQGAPGKNIQYF. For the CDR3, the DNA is TGTGCCAGCAGCTTTGGACAGGGGGCGCCGGGCAAAAACATTCAGTACTTC.